The 20 T cell receptor beta chains presented below share a single source sample, sequenced in a study of T cell repertoires in cytomegalovirus infection (dated by TCRdb to between 2018 and 2021). The sample was run on an Illumina HiSeq 1500. TCRdb applied fastp at Q25 and MiXCR to the public reads, then kept only in-frame beta chains. CDR3 protein sequences are deduplicated, and each keeps its most common genes and DNA. The sample contains 200,000 to 250,000 distinct CDR3 sequences, 22% of them found a single time. The ten biggest clones cover 18% of the sample. Sequencing input: CD8+ T cells from PBMCs. These receptors all come from a human donor in good health (CMV status not recorded). Some clones in this sample may be carry-over from other donors' samples.

The chain employs TRBV20-1 and TRBJ2-2, with unresolved D. The V gene lost 2 bases and the J gene lost 2 bases, with 6 bases spanning the gap. Germline values: CDR1 DFQATT, CDR2 SNEGSKA (reference sequence). The CDR3 length is 13 residues. Written as DNA, the CDR3 is TGCAGTGCTAGACCTGTCAACACCGGGGAGCTGTTTTTT. Translation gives CSARPVNTGELFF.

The chain recombines TRBV20-1 with TRBJ2-1; D is possibly TRBD2 (6 bases). Trimming took 2 bases from V and 4 from J, leaving 12 bases between them. This CDR3 spans 14 amino acids. Germline assignment: CDR1 DFQATT and CDR2 SNEGSKA (reference sequence). The CDR3 spells CSARLASQYNEQFF. DNA of the CDR3: TGCAGTGCTAGACTAGCGAGTCAGTACAATGAGCAGTTCTTC.

This clonotype was picked up a small number of times. This sequence joins TRBV19 and TRBJ1-5, with D unresolved. The CDR3 has 13 residues. From germline, CDR1 is LNHDA and CDR2 SQIVND (reference sequence). Trimming stripped 7 bases from V and 0 bases from J, with 7 bases between. The CDR3 loop reads CASNIYSNQPQHF. The DNA for the CDR3 is TGTGCCAGTAATATTTATAGCAATCAGCCCCAGCATTTT.

This clonotype has just one count. This chain uses TRBV13 with TRBJ2-5; D tentatively reads TRBD1 or TRBD2 (5 bases each). V was cut by 5 bases and J by 4 bases, with 11 bases left in between. The CDR3 runs to 13 residues. Looked up from germline, CDR1 is PRHDT and CDR2 is FYEKMQ (reference sequence). As DNA, the CDR3 is TGTGCCAGCAGCCCCCGGGACCTAGAGACCCAGTACTTC. It codes for CASSPRDLETQYF.

This clonotype was recorded a few times. This chain joins TRBV20-1 and TRBJ2-7; 7 nucleotides line up with TRBD1. Germline CDR1 DFQATT, CDR2 SNEGSKA (reference sequence). V trimming: 5 bases; J trimming: 4 bases; junction bases outside the gene matches: 5. The CDR3 length is 12 residues. DNA of the CDR3: TGCAGTGCTCGACGGGACAGTTACGAGCAGTACTTC. Encoded protein: CSARRDSYEQYF.

This clonotype has only a few counts. The chain links TRBV7-2 to TRBJ2-1; tentatively, D is TRBD2 (6 bases). The CDR3 has 15 residues. With 6 bases removed from V and 6 bases from J, the gap between germline ends came to 18 bases. Germline CDR1 is SGHTA and CDR2 is FQGNSA. CDR3 bases: TGTGCCAGCAGAATGGACGGGAACGGGGGCAATGAGCAGTTCTTC. As protein: CASRMDGNGGNEQFF.

This clonotype was seen only once. V usage is TRBV9 and J usage is TRBJ1-1; D might be TRBD1 (6 bases). The germline V gene has CDR1 SGDLS and CDR2 YYNGEE. Trimming shortened V by 0 bases and J by 4 bases, and 13 bases separated the two germline ends. This CDR3 comprises 15 residues. CDR3: CASSVVGGGTTEAFF. The CDR3 DNA reads as TGTGCCAGCAGCGTAGTGGGGGGGGGCACCACTGAAGCTTTCTTT.

The chain is built from TRBV28 and TRBJ2-5, with TRBD1 matching over 7 bases. V was clipped by 5 bases and J by 7 bases; unmatched bases: 13. This CDR3 has 15 amino acids. Germline CDR1 and CDR2: MDHEN and SYDVKM. CDR3 DNA: TGTGCCAGCAGTCTCAGGACAGGTCTTTTGGTGACCCAGTACTTC. Translating it yields CASSLRTGLLVTQYF.

This clonotype showed up many times. The chain carries TRBV7-9 and TRBJ2-7; D perhaps matches TRBD2 (7 bases). Germline CDR1 SEHNR, CDR2 FQNEAQ (reference sequence). The CDR3 is 15 residues long. V lost 4 bases and J lost 4, with 17 bases in between. The CDR3 region is CASSSAGARPYEQYF. CDR3 coding DNA: TGTGCCAGCAGCTCTGCGGGGGCACGTCCTTACGAGCAGTACTTC.

The genes are TRBV9 and TRBJ2-3; D gene ambiguous. The V gene's germline CDR1 is SGDLS and CDR2 YYNGEE. The V end was cut by 0 bases, the J end by 0 bases, with 11 bases between. The CDR3 spans 16 residues. CDR3 sequence: CASSVGRYPSTDTQYF. In DNA, the CDR3 is TGTGCCAGCAGCGTAGGTCGGTACCCTAGCACAGATACGCAGTATTTT.

Notes on this clonotype: This sequence may be a read error, since a much larger clone differs from it by one base. The gene calls are TRBV7-6 and TRBJ2-1, with D possibly being TRBD1 (5 bases). Germline V gene sequence: CDR1 SGHVS, CDR2 FNYEAQ. This CDR3 is 12 amino acids long. CDR3 DNA: TGTGCCAGCAGCTCACAGGACAATGAGCAGCTCTTC. This codes for CASSSQDNEQLF.

The table lists this clonotype with many counts. The J gene is TRBJ2-7, the V gene TRBV7-6, with TRBD1 matching 7 bases. Germline values: CDR1 SGHVS, CDR2 FNYEAQ. Trimming took 4 bases from V and 4 from J; bases not matched to a gene: 7. The CDR3 runs 14 residues. The CDR3 region has the DNA TGTGCCAGCAGCTCTTCGGGACAGCCTTACGAGCAGTACTTC. Residues: CASSSSGQPYEQYF.

This clonotype came up many times. The chain has TRBV19 and TRBJ2-1; D unclear. The germline V gene encodes CDR1 LNHDA and CDR2 SQIVND (reference sequence). This CDR3 contains 13 residues. Trimming removed 3 bases from V and 8 bases from J, with 11 bases in between. For the CDR3, the DNA is TGTGCCAGTAGTATGGTTTATTCCGATGAGCAGTTCTTC. Amino acids: CASSMVYSDEQFF.

V usage is TRBV20-1 and J usage is TRBJ2-3, with 8 bases identical to TRBD2. The CDR3 has 18 amino acids. Unmatched junction bases numbered 14, after V lost 0 bases and J lost 3 bases. Looked up from germline, CDR1 is DFQATT and CDR2 is SNEGSKA (reference sequence). CDR3 region: CSARDWLETSEATDTQYF. The CDR3 DNA follows: TGCAGTGCTAGAGACTGGCTCGAGACTAGCGAGGCGACAGATACGCAGTATTTT.

There are a few counts of this clonotype. The chain joins TRBV27 to TRBJ1-2; D is unresolved. V was shortened by 5 bases and J by 4 bases, with 8 bases between the two germline ends. This CDR3 is 12 amino acids long. Per the germline V gene, CDR1 is MNHEY and CDR2 is SMNVEV (reference sequence). This chain's CDR3 is CASSQPGYGYTF. In nucleotides, the CDR3 is TGTGCCAGCAGTCAACCGGGCTATGGCTACACCTTC.

The genes are TRBV28 and TRBJ1-6, with D possibly TRBD1 on 6 matching bases. The V gene lost 3 bases and the J gene lost 8 bases, with 14 bases spanning the gap. This CDR3 contains 15 residues. Germline V gene lookup returns CDR1 MDHEN and CDR2 SYDVKM. The CDR3 is CASSFPRGGDSPLHF. In nucleotides, the CDR3 is TGTGCCAGCAGTTTCCCCAGGGGCGGGGATTCACCCCTCCACTTT.

This clonotype has a count of ten or more. The V and J genes are TRBV7-8 and TRBJ2-3; maybe TRBD2 (5 bases). The length of the CDR3 is 15 residues. CDR1 and CDR2 (germline): SGHVS, FQNEAQ. V was pared by 3 bases and J by 4 bases, with 14 bases between. The CDR3 DNA reads as TGTGCCAGCAGCTTTCTTCCATCGGAGGCAGATACGCAGTATTTT. Translating it yields CASSFLPSEADTQYF.

V gene TRBV5-6 combines with J gene TRBJ1-1; D remains unclear. V shed 4 bases and J shed 5 bases, with 9 bases lying between them. CDR1 is SGHDT and CDR2 is YYEEEE in the germline V gene. CDR3 size: 12 residues. The CDR3 DNA reads TGTGCCAGCAGCGTATCAGGAACTGAAGCTTTCTTT. Protein sequence: CASSVSGTEAFF.

This clonotype has more than one count but fewer than ten. The gene calls are TRBV7-9 and TRBJ2-7, with 10 bases lining up with TRBD1. The V segment lost 2 bases and the J segment 7 bases; nucleotides outside the gene matches: 8. Germline V gives CDR1 SEHNR, CDR2 FQNEAQ (reference sequence). The CDR3 is 15 amino acids. In nucleotides, the CDR3 is TGTGCCAGCAGCTTACACGGGACAGGGGCTTATGAGCAGTACTTC. It encodes CASSLHGTGAYEQYF.

This chain connects TRBV2 to TRBJ2-3; possible D gene TRBD2, 6 bases. CDR3 length: 14 amino acids. With 1 base removed from V and 4 bases from J, the gap between germline ends came to 9 bases. From germline, CDR1 is SNHLY and CDR2 FYNNEI. CDR3 in DNA: TGTGCCAGCAGTGAAGGACTAGTTGCAGATACGCAGTATTTT. Its translation is CASSEGLVADTQYF.